Below, 25 T cell receptor beta chains from the same sample are listed, as sequenced in a study of graft-versus-host responses after intestinal transplantation. Sequenced by immunoSEQ multiplex PCR; TCRdb stores in-frame clones only, minus some. The table has 7,000 to 9,000 clones, more than 30% seen once. This material consisted of alloreactive CD4+ T cells from a mixed lymphocyte reaction culture, taken before transplantation. Subset in this sample: CFSE-low proliferating T cells sorted from roughly six-day pre-transplant mixed lymphocyte reaction (GvH or HvG direction). All receptors derive from a human patient who was an organ donor for intestinal transplantation.

V and J are TRBV5-1 and TRBJ2-1, with TRBD1 as a possible D gene (5 bases). The V gene's germline CDR1 is SGHRS and CDR2 YFSETQ. The length of the CDR3 is 14 residues. Trimming left V 0 bases short and J 7 bases short, with 11 bases between. The CDR3 here is CASSLVAGKNEQFF. The CDR3 DNA sequence: TGCGCCAGCAGCTTGGTGGCAGGGAAGAATGAGCAGTTCTTC. The variable domain in full, completed from reference TRBV5-1 and TRBJ2-1, reads KAGVTQTPRYLIKTRGQQVTLSCSPISGHRSVSWYQQTPGQGLQFLFEYFSETQRNKGNFPGRFSGRQFSNSRSEMNVSTLELGDSALYLCASSLVAGKNEQFFGPGTRLTVL.

This clone has more than one count but fewer than ten. The chain is built from TRBV4-1 and TRBJ2-3, with TRBD2 as a possible D gene (6 bases). Germline V gene lookup returns CDR1 MGHRA and CDR2 YSYEKL. Deletions cut 5 bases from V and 6 bases from J, with 18 bases between. CDR3 length: 15 amino acids. The CDR3 sequence is CASSTNQAGLDTQYF. The CDR3 DNA follows: TGCGCCAGCAGCACAAACCAAGCGGGCCTCGATACGCAGTATTTT.

This clone showed up just a few times. This rearrangement joins TRBV4-1 to TRBJ1-6; tentative D call: TRBD1 (6 bases). Germline CDR1 and CDR2: MGHRA and YSYEKL. V was clipped by 0 bases and J by 0 bases, with 18 bases between them. This CDR3 has 20 residues. CDR3 DNA sequence: TGCGCCAGCAGCCAAGAAAGCGTCCGTACAGGGAGCTCCTATAATTCACCCCTCCACTTT. Its protein is CASSQESVRTGSSYNSPLHF.

The gene calls are TRBV11-3 and TRBJ2-7; a possible D gene is TRBD2 (6 bases). The CDR3 runs to 15 residues. V gave up 5 bases and J gave up 3 bases, with 17 bases separating them. Germline V gene data show CDR1 as SGHNT and CDR2 as YENEEA. The CDR3 bases are TGTGCCAGCAGCAAGCGCGGGGTGGGGGACTACGAGCAGTACTTC. It specifies CASSKRGVGDYEQYF.

This clone was seen a handful of times. This sequence joins TRBV6-1 and TRBJ2-7, with 9 bases lining up with TRBD2. V was pared by 4 bases and J by 4 bases, with 5 bases of the junction left unmatched. Germline V CDR1 and CDR2: MNHNS, SASEGT. There are 14 residues in the CDR3. DNA of the CDR3: TGTGCCAGCAGTGGTAGCGGGGGTATTTACGAGCAGTACTTC. Its protein product is CASSGSGGIYEQYF.

The CDR3 coding sequence is TGTGCCAGCAGTTTAAGCGAGAACACTGAAGCTTTCTTT. Protein product: CASSLSENTEAFF. The chain carries TRBV27 and TRBJ1-1; D is ambiguous. Germline V gene lookup returns CDR1 MNHEY and CDR2 SMNVEV (reference sequence). V lost 2 bases to trimming and J lost 1 base, with 5 bases between them. The CDR3 length is 13 residues.

The table lists this clone with a few counts. The chain couples TRBV28 to TRBJ1-3; no firm D call. CDR3 length: 17 amino acids. The V end lost 2 bases, the J end lost 4 bases, and 18 bases lay between the germline ends. Germline V gene lookup returns CDR1 MDHEN and CDR2 SYDVKM. This CDR3 is CASSLKKGRPKGNTIYF. CDR3 nucleotides: TGTGCCAGCAGTTTAAAGAAAGGCAGGCCGAAAGGAAACACCATATATTTT.

This clone is labeled medium-sized. V and J are TRBV2 and TRBJ2-7, with D hard to call. Trimming took 1 base from V and 10 from J, leaving 11 bases between them. The CDR3 has 12 residues. The germline V gene has CDR1 SNHLY and CDR2 FYNNEI. Written as DNA, the CDR3 is TGTGCCAGCAGTGAAGTGAGACATCAACAGTACTTC. It codes for CASSEVRHQQYF.

This chain connects TRBV5-4 to TRBJ1-2; D is possibly TRBD1 (6 bases). This CDR3 has 15 residues. The V gene's germline CDR1 is SGHNT and CDR2 YYREEE (reference sequence). Trimming cost V 3 bases and J 5 bases, with 17 bases left between them. The CDR3 DNA is TGTGCCAGCAGCTCCAAGACAGGTGCTCCGTATGGCTACACCTTC. It translates to CASSSKTGAPYGYTF. Complete variable domain (other parts from reference TRBV5-4 and TRBJ1-2): ETGVTQSPTHLIKTRGQQVTLRCSSQSGHNTVSWYQQALGQGPQFIFQYYREEENGRGNFPPRFSGLQFPNYSSELNVNALELDDSALYLCASSSKTGAPYGYTFGSGTRLTVV.

In this sample, this clone turned up a few times. The rearrangement links TRBV7-2 to TRBJ2-1; D is possibly TRBD2 (6 bases). This CDR3 region has 15 residues. V lost 4 bases and J 0 bases, leaving 10 bases between the germline ends. Germline V gene lookup returns CDR1 SGHTA and CDR2 FQGNSA. The CDR3 bases are TGTGCCAGCAGCTGGTCCGGGAGCTCCTACAATGAGCAGTTCTTC. Encoded protein: CASSWSGSSYNEQFF.

This clone was counted a few times. The CDR3 reads CASSLGGTGSQPQHF. CDR3 sequence (DNA): TGTGCCAGCAGCTTAGGGGGGACAGGGAGTCAGCCCCAGCATTTT. The chain employs TRBV11-3 and TRBJ1-5; 9 bases match TRBD1. After removal of 1 base from V and 6 bases from J, the junction contained 4 bases not matched to a gene. This CDR3 comprises 15 residues. Germline lookup yields CDR1 SGHNT and CDR2 YENEEA.

The chain employs TRBV7-8 and TRBJ1-4; D ambiguous. The CDR3 has 16 residues. Trimming took off 1 base at V and 6 bases at J, with 15 bases between the two ends. Germline assignment: CDR1 SGHVS and CDR2 FQNEAQ. This CDR3 reads CASSLGRKGYYEKLFF. For the CDR3, the DNA is TGTGCCAGCAGCTTAGGGAGGAAGGGATATTATGAAAAACTGTTTTTT.

The chain employs TRBV7-9 and TRBJ2-2, with 16 bases aligning to TRBD2. CDR1 is SEHNR, CDR2 FQNEAQ, per germline (reference sequence). The CDR3 runs 18 residues. V gave up 5 bases and J gave up 3 bases; unmatched junction bases: 6. In nucleotides, the CDR3 is TGTGCCAGCAGCCCGGGACTAGCGGGGGGGCCTGACACCGGGGAGCTGTTTTTT. It encodes CASSPGLAGGPDTGELFF.

The chain joins TRBV4-1 to TRBJ1-6; unclear D gene. The length of the CDR3 is 16 residues. Germline V gene sequence: CDR1 MGHRA, CDR2 YSYEKL. Trimming shortened V by 1 base and J by 11 bases, and 18 bases separated the two germline ends. This chain's CDR3 is CASSQGIRRILPPLHF. CDR3 DNA: TGCGCCAGCAGCCAAGGAATAAGGCGGATTCTCCCACCCCTCCACTTT.

This clone was detected a few times. This CDR3 is CASSRPGQGVGKLFF. In DNA, the CDR3 is TGTGCCAGCAGCCGCCCGGGACAGGGGGTTGGAAAACTGTTTTTT. The V call is TRBV5-8, the J call TRBJ1-4; 11 bases line up with TRBD1. V trimming: 4 bases; J trimming: 10 bases; junction bases outside the gene matches: 9. From germline, CDR1 is SGHTS and CDR2 YDEGEE. This CDR3 is 15 amino acids long.

The rearrangement links TRBV5-4 to TRBJ1-2, with TRBD1 identical over 7 bases. CDR3 length equals 16 residues. V shed 3 bases and J 3 bases; nucleotides not matched to a gene: 11. Germline V gene sequence: CDR1 SGHNT, CDR2 YYREEE (reference sequence). This CDR3 reads CASSSGDRVGYYGYTF. The CDR3 DNA reads as TGTGCCAGCAGCTCGGGCGACAGGGTAGGATACTATGGCTACACCTTC.

This clone was seen a handful of times. V is TRBV30 and J is TRBJ2-5; 7 bases align to TRBD1. This CDR3 is 14 amino acids long. V shed 0 bases and J 3 bases; nucleotides not matched to a gene: 4. The germline CDR1 and CDR2 sequences are GTSNPN and SVGIG (reference sequence). The DNA of the CDR3 is TGTGCCTGGAGTGTGTGGGGGACAGAAGAGACCCAGTACTTC. Its protein product is CAWSVWGTEETQYF.

This clone counts as medium-sized. The V and J genes are TRBV9 and TRBJ2-3, with TRBD2 matching over 8 bases. CDR3 length: 16 residues. Germline V gene data show CDR1 as SGDLS and CDR2 as YYNGEE. V trimming: 4 bases; J trimming: 5 bases; junction bases outside the gene matches: 12. CDR3 coding DNA: TGTGCCAGCAGCCCGGTGGGCGGGGGGCCGGGAGATACGCAGTATTTT. It is translated as CASSPVGGGPGDTQYF.

This clone came up a few times. This rearrangement joins TRBV7-3 to TRBJ1-1; 8 nucleotides agree with TRBD1. J gave up 0 bases and V 5 bases, and 2 bases lay outside the gene matches. Germline values: CDR1 SGHTA, CDR2 FQGTGA. The CDR3 extends over 14 amino acids. The CDR3 nucleotides read TGTGCCAGCAGCCCGACAGGGGTGAACACTGAAGCTTTCTTT. Its translation: CASSPTGVNTEAFF. The full variable domain, rest sourced from reference TRBV7-3 and TRBJ1-1, is GAGVSQTPSNKVTEKGKYVELRCDPISGHTALYWYRQSLGQGPEFLIYFQGTGAADDSGLPNDRFFAVRPEGSVSTLKIQRTERGDSAVYLCASSPTGVNTEAFFGQGTRLTVV.

The V call is TRBV5-4, the J call TRBJ1-3, with no clear D. This CDR3 contains 14 residues. V was clipped by 3 bases and J by 0 bases, with 7 bases between them. Germline assignment: CDR1 SGHNT and CDR2 YYREEE (reference sequence). CDR3 residues: CASSSGASGNTIYF. CDR3 in DNA: TGTGCCAGCAGCTCGGGTGCCTCTGGAAACACCATATATTTT.

The rearrangement links TRBV9 to TRBJ2-5; the D gene is possibly TRBD1 (6 bases). CDR3 size: 15 residues. In germline, CDR1 is SGDLS, CDR2 YYNGEE. With 3 bases removed from V and 5 bases from J, the gap between germline ends came to 17 bases. The CDR3 reads CASSAGQPLEETQYF. The CDR3 region has the DNA TGTGCCAGCAGCGCCGGACAGCCCTTGGAGGAGACCCAGTACTTC. Full variable domain (missing parts from reference TRBV9 and TRBJ2-5): DSGVTQTPKHLITATGQRVTLRCSPRSGDLSVYWYQQSLDQGLQFLIQYYNGEERAKGNILERFSAQQFPDLHSELNLSSLELGDSALYFCASSAGQPLEETQYFGPGTRLLVL.

This clone was seen only a few times. V and J are TRBV7-3 and TRBJ2-3; D unclear. The CDR3 is 13 residues long. Per germline, CDR1 SGHTA and CDR2 FQGTGA. With 6 bases removed from V and 0 bases from J, the gap between germline ends came to 7 bases. CDR3 in amino acids: CASRRTSTDTQYF. In nucleotides, the CDR3 is TGTGCCAGCAGGAGAACTAGCACAGATACGCAGTATTTT.

The chain combines TRBV7-3 with TRBJ2-2; 9 positions agree with TRBD2. The CDR3 length is 17 residues. V shed 2 bases and J 6 bases; nucleotides not matched to a gene: 10. Germline loops: CDR1 SGHTA, CDR2 FQGTGA. The DNA for the CDR3 is TGTGCCAGCAGCTTATCCCGAAAGGGACTAGCTTCCGGGGAGCTGTTTTTT. Its protein is CASSLSRKGLASGELFF.

The count of this clone is one. The chain combines TRBV14 with TRBJ1-5, with 8 bases that match TRBD1. Germline V lookup: CDR1 SGHDN, CDR2 FVKESK. V was pared by 3 bases and J by 10 bases, with 17 bases of the junction left unmatched. The CDR3 runs 17 residues. CDR3 nucleotides: TGTGCCAGCAGCCAGATACGGGCAGGGGGCGGTTTTCAACCCCAGCATTTT. Translated: CASSQIRAGGGFQPQHF.

The chain has TRBV6-1 and TRBJ1-3, with D unclear. The CDR3 is 15 residues long. Germline values: CDR1 MNHNS, CDR2 SASEGT. Trimming removed 2 bases at V and 4 bases at J, with 12 bases between. CDR3: CASSENSPGGNTIYF. CDR3 sequence (DNA): TGTGCCAGCAGTGAAAACTCCCCGGGGGGAAACACCATATATTTT.